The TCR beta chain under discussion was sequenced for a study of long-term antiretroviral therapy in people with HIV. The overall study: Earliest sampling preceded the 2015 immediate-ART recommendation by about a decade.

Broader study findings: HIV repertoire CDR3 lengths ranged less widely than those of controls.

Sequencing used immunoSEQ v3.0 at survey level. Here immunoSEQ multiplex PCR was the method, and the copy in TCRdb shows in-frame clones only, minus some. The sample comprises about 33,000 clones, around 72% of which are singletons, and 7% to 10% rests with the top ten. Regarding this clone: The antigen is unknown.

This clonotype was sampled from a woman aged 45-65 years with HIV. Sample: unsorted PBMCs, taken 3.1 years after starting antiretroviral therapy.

DNA of the CDR3: TGCAGCGTTGAAAGTAGTGGGCCGGCGACCACTGAAGCTTTCTTT. Translating it yields CSVESSGPATTEAFF. V gene TRBV29-1 combines with J gene TRBJ1-1; no clear D. The CDR3 contains 15 residues. From germline, CDR1 is SQVTM and CDR2 ANQGSEA. V was pared by 2 bases and J by 4 bases, with 17 bases between.